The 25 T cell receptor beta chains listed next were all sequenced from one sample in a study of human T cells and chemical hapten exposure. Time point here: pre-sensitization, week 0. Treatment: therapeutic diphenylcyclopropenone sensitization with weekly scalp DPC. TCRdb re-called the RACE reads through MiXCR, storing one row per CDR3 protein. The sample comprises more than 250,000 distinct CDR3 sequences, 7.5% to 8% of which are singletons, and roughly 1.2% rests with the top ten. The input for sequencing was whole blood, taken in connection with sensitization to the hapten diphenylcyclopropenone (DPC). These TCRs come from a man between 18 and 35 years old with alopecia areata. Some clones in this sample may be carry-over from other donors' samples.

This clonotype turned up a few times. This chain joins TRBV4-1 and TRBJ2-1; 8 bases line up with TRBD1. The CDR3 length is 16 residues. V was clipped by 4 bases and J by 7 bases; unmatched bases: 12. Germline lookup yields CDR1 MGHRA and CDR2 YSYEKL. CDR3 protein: CASSRMTGARENEQFF. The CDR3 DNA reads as TGCGCCAGCAGCCGTATGACAGGGGCACGGGAAAATGAGCAGTTCTTC.

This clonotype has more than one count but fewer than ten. The CDR3 bases are TGCGCCAGCAGCCAGGGGGCTGTCAATGAGCAGTTCTTC. It translates to CASSQGAVNEQFF. The V call is TRBV4-3, the J call TRBJ2-1; perhaps TRBD1 as D (6 bases). The V and J ends lost 3 bases and 6 bases respectively, with 9 bases between them. This CDR3 is 13 amino acids long. In germline, CDR1 is LGHNA, CDR2 YSLEER.

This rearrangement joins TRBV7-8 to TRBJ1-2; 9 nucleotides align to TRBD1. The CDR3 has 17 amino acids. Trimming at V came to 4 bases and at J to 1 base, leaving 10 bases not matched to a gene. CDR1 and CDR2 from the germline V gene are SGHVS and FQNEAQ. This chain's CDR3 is CASSSGTGRLRNYGYTF. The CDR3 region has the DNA TGTGCCAGCAGCTCCGGGACAGGGAGACTGCGTAACTATGGCTACACCTTC. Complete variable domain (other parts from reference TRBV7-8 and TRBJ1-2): GAGVSQSPRYKVAKRGQDVALRCDPISGHVSLFWYQQALGQGPEFLTYFQNEAQLDKSGLPSDRFFAERPEGSVSTLKIQRTQQEDSAVYLCASSSGTGRLRNYGYTFGSGTRLTVV.

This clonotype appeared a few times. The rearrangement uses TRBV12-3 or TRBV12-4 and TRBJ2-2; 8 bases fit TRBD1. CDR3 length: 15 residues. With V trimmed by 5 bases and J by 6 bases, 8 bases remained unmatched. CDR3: CASSVPGQVAGELFF. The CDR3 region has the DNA TGTGCCAGCAGTGTCCCGGGACAGGTAGCCGGGGAGCTGTTTTTT.

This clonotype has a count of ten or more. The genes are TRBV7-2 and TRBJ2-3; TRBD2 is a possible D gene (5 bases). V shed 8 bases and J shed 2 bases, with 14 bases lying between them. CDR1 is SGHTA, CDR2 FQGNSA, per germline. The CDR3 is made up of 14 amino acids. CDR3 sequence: CASFYGGLTDTQYF. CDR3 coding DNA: TGTGCCAGCTTCTACGGAGGCCTCACAGATACGCAGTATTTT.

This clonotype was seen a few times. The CDR3 DNA reads as TGTGCCAGCAGTTACAGCATTAACTATGGCTACACCTTC. Amino acid sequence: CASSYSINYGYTF. The rearrangement links TRBV6-5 to TRBJ1-2; D gene ambiguous. The length of the CDR3 is 13 residues. V was clipped by 2 bases and J by 1 base, with 5 bases between them. CDR1 and CDR2 (germline): MNHEY, SVGAGI.

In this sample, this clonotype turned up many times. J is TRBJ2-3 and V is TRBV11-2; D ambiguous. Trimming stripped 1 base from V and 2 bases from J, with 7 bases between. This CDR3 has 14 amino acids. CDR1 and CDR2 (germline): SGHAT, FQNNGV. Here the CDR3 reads CASSLGTHTDTQYF. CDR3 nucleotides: TGTGCCAGCAGCTTAGGCACACACACAGATACGCAGTATTTT.

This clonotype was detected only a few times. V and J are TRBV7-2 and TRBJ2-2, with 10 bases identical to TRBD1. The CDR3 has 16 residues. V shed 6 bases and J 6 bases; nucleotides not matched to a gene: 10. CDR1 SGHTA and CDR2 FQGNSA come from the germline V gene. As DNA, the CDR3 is TGTGCCAGCAGTTTAACACGGGACAGGGGTTCCGGGGAGCTGTTTTTT. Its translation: CASSLTRDRGSGELFF.

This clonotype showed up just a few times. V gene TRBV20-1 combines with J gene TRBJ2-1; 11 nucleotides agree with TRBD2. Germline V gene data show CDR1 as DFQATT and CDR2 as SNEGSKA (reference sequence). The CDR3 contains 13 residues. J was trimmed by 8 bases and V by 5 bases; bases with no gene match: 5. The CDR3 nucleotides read TGCAGTGCTTCGGGACTAGCGGCCCATGAGCAGTTCTTC. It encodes CSASGLAAHEQFF.

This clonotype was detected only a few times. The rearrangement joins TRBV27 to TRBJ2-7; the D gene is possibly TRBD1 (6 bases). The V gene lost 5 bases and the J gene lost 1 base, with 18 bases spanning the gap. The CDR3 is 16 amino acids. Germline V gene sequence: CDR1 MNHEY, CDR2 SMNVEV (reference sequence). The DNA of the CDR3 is TGTGCCAGCAGTAGGTTCTTTGGGGGCAGGTCCTACGAGCAGTACGTC. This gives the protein CASSRFFGGRSYEQYV.

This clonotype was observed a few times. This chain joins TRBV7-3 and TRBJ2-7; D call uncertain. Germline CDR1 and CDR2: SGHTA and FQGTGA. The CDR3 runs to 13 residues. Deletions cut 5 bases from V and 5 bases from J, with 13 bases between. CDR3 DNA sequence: TGTGCCAGCAGCGTGTACCATCAGAACGAGCAGTACTTC. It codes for CASSVYHQNEQYF.

CDR3 sequence: CASSQVLGDEQFF. CDR3 nucleotides: TGCGCCAGCAGCCAAGTTTTAGGAGATGAGCAGTTCTTC. The V gene is TRBV4-3, the J gene TRBJ2-1; D gene ambiguous. Looked up from germline, CDR1 is LGHNA and CDR2 is YSLEER. The CDR3 runs to 13 residues. Trimming left V 1 base short and J 8 bases short, with 9 bases between.

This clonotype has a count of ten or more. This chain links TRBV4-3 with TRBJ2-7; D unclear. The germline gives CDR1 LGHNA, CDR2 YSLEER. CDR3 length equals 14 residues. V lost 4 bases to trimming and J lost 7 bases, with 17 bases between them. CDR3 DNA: TGCGCCAGCAGCCCTGGCGACGAGGCAGGAGAGCAGTACTTC. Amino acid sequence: CASSPGDEAGEQYF.

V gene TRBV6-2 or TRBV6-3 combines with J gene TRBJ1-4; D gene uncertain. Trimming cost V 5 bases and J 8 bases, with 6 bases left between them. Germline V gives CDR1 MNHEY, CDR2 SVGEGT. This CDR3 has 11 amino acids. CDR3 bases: TGTGCCAGCAGTCACGGGGAAAAACTGTTTTTT. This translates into CASSHGEKLFF.

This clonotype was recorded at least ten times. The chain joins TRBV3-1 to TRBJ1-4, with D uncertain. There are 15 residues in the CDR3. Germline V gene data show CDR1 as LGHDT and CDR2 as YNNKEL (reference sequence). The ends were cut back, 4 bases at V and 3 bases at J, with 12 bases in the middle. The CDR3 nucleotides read TGTGCCAGCAGCCTCTCCGCTTGGGCTAATGAAAAACTGTTTTTT. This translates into CASSLSAWANEKLFF.

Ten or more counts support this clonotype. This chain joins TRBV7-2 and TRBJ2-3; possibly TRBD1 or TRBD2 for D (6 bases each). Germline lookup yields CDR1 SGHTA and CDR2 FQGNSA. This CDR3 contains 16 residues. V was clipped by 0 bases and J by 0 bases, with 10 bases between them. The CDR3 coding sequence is TGTGCCAGCAGCTTAGCGCCGGGGGCGAGCACAGATACGCAGTATTTT. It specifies CASSLAPGASTDTQYF.

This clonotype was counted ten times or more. CDR3 nucleotides: TGCAGTACCTACGGACAGATGCTAAACACCGGGGAGCTGTTTTTT. Its protein product is CSTYGQMLNTGELFF. The chain links TRBV20-1 to TRBJ2-2, with D tentatively TRBD1 (6 bases). Trimming removed 8 bases from V and 2 bases from J, with 18 bases in between. CDR3 length equals 15 residues. CDR1 is DFQATT and CDR2 is SNEGSKA in the germline V gene (reference sequence).

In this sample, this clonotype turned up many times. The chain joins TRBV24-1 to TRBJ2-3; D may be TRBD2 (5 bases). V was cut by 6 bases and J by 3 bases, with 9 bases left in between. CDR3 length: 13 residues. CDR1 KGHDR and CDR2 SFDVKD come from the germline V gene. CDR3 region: CATSLSGTDTQYF. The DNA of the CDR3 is TGTGCCACCAGTCTTTCGGGAACAGATACGCAGTATTTT.

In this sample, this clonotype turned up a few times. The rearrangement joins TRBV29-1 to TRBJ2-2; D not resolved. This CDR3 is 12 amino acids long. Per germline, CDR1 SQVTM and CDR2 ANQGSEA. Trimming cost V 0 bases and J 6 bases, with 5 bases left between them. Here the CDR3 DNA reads TGCAGCGTTGAAGAGGTACCCGGGGAGCTGTTTTTT. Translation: CSVEEVPGELFF.

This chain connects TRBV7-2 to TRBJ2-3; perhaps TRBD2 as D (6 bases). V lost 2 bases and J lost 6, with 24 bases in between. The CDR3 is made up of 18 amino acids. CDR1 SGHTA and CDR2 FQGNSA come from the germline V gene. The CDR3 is CASSLSWRRDAAGDTQYF. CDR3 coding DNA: TGTGCCAGCAGCTTATCTTGGAGGAGGGACGCCGCGGGGGATACGCAGTATTTT.

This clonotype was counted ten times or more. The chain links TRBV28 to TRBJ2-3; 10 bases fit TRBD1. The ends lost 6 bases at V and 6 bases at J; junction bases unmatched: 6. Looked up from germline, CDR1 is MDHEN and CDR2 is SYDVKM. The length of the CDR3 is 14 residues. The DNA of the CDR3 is TGTGCCAGCAGAGACAGGGGGCGCGTGGATACGCAGTATTTT. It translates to CASRDRGRVDTQYF.

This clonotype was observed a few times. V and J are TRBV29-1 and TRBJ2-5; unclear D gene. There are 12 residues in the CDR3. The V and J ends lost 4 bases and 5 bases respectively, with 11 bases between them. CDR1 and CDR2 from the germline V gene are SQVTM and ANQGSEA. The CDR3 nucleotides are TGCAGCGTTGTAAAGATCCCGGAGACCCAGTACTTC. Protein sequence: CSVVKIPETQYF.

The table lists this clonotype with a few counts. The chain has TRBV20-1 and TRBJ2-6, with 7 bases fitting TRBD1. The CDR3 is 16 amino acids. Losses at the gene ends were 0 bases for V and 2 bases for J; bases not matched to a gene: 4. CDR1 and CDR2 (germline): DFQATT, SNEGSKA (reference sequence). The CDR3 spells CSARDTGQAGANVLTF. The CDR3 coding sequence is TGCAGTGCTAGAGATACCGGACAGGCTGGGGCCAACGTCCTGACTTTC.

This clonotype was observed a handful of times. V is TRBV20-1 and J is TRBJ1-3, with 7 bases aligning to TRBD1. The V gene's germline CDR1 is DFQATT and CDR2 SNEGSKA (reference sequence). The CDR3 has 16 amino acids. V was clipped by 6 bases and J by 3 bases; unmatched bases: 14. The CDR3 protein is CSAPGGGGGIGNTIYF. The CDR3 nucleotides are TGCAGTGCCCCCGGCGGTGGAGGGGGCATTGGAAACACCATATATTTT.

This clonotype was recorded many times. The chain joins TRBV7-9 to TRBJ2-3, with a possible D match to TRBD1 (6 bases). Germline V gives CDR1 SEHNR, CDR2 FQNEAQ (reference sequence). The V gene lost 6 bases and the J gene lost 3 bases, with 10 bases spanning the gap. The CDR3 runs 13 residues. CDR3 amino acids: CASSHRETDTQYF. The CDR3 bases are TGTGCCAGCAGTCACAGGGAGACAGATACGCAGTATTTT.